This T cell receptor beta chain came from a study of T cell repertoires in cytomegalovirus infection. Study in general: Indications came from public TCR beta signatures; they pointed to CMV infection and to a matching HLA type.

TCRdb re-called the reads with MiXCR, one entry per CDR3 protein. The table lists over 300,000 distinct CDR3 sequences, 9.5% of them singletons. This clonotype occurred many times. No antigen is known for it. This CDR3 is 13 amino acids long. The ends were cut back, 1 base at V and 7 bases at J, with 5 bases in the middle. Germline lookup yields CDR1 SGHVS and CDR2 FNYEAQ. Study results and limitations: CMV-specific HLA-C-restricted TCR beta clonotypes dominated the ex vivo response. Identification of carriers of CMV plus the relevant HLA was performed using cumulative public TCR beta family frequency.

The source is a human donor in good health (CMV status not recorded). Some clones in this sample may be carry-over from other donors' samples. Sequenced input: PBMCs. The gene calls are TRBV7-6 and TRBJ1-6; D not certain. The CDR3 loop is CASSLERNSPLHF. CDR3 coding DNA: TGTGCCAGCAGCTTAGAACGGAATTCACCCCTCCACTTT. Full variable domain (remainder filled in from reference TRBV7-6 and TRBJ1-6): GAGVSQSPRYKVTKRGQDVALRCDPISGHVSLYWYRQALGQGPEFLTYFNYEAQQDKSGLPNDRFSAERPEGSISTLTIQRTEQRDSAMYRCASSLERNSPLHFGNGTRLTVT.